Presented here are 20 T cell receptor beta chains from one specimen sequenced in a study of cytotoxic CD8 clonotypes in ibrutinib-treated CLL. The method was immunoSEQ multiplex PCR; TCRdb's version includes in-frame clones alone and lacks a portion of them. The table records 40,000 to 55,000 clones, roughly 85% of them present only once. Sequences were derived from PBMCs, sampled after 24 months of ibrutinib treatment. Receptor source: a human donor with chronic lymphocytic leukemia.

This rearrangement joins TRBV11-2 to TRBJ2-2, with 7 bases aligning to TRBD2. This CDR3 has 14 amino acids. J was trimmed by 6 bases and V by 5 bases; bases with no gene match: 6. Germline values: CDR1 SGHAT, CDR2 FQNNGV. The CDR3 protein is CASSPGLEPGELFF. In nucleotides, the CDR3 is TGTGCCAGCAGCCCCGGACTAGAGCCCGGGGAGCTGTTTTTT.

This chain uses TRBV5-1 with TRBJ2-1; TRBD2 might be the D (6 bases). Trimming pared 1 base from V and 2 bases from J, leaving 13 bases between. Germline V gene lookup returns CDR1 SGHRS and CDR2 YFSETQ. CDR3 length: 16 amino acids. CDR3 sequence: CASSLRSGDPYNEQFF. CDR3 nucleotides: TGCGCCAGCAGCTTGAGGTCGGGAGACCCCTACAATGAGCAGTTCTTC. The full variable domain, with the rest looked up from reference TRBV5-1 and TRBJ2-1, is KAGVTQTPRYLIKTRGQQVTLSCSPISGHRSVSWYQQTPGQGLQFLFEYFSETQRNKGNFPGRFSGRQFSNSRSEMNVSTLELGDSALYLCASSLRSGDPYNEQFFGPGTRLTVL.

V is TRBV10-2 and J is TRBJ2-5; 8 bases are a match to TRBD1. Germline assignment: CDR1 WSHSY and CDR2 SAAADI. The CDR3 has 15 residues. V shed 3 bases and J 5 bases; nucleotides not matched to a gene: 8. The CDR3 bases are TGCGCCAGCAGTGAAGGGCAGGGGGCAGGGGAGACCCAGTACTTC. This gives the protein CASSEGQGAGETQYF.

The chain couples TRBV6-5 to TRBJ2-1; 8 bases are a match to TRBD2. The CDR3 spans 15 residues. The ends lost 4 bases at V and 1 base at J; junction bases unmatched: 3. The germline V gene has CDR1 MNHEY and CDR2 SVGAGI. Here the CDR3 DNA reads TGTGCCAGCAGTTCCAGCGGGAGTTCCTACAATGAGCAGTTCTTC. Protein product: CASSSSGSSYNEQFF.

This clone was counted once. The genes are TRBV7-3 and TRBJ2-1; 7 bases are shared with TRBD2. Unmatched junction bases numbered 8, after V lost 5 bases and J lost 4 bases. The CDR3 extends over 15 amino acids. Germline V lookup: CDR1 SGHTA, CDR2 FQGTGA. The CDR3 here is CASSLGLGLYNEQFF. In DNA form, the CDR3 reads TGTGCCAGCAGCCTAGGACTAGGCTTGTACAATGAGCAGTTCTTC.

Turning to this clone: Distinct nucleotide sequences in the sample also encode this CDR3. The chain couples TRBV20-1 to TRBJ2-7, with 8 bases aligning to TRBD2. The CDR3 loop spans 11 amino acids. With V trimmed by 6 bases and J by 3 bases, 1 base remained unmatched. CDR1 and CDR2 (germline): DFQATT, SNEGSKA (reference sequence). The DNA for the CDR3 is TGCAGTGCCCGGGGGGGCTACGAGCAGTACTTC. Residues: CSARGGYEQYF.

In its sample, this clone was seen once. The gene calls are TRBV18 and TRBJ2-5; D is unclear. Germline V lookup: CDR1 KGHSH, CDR2 LQKENI. The V gene lost 3 bases and the J gene lost 0 bases, with 8 bases spanning the gap. The CDR3 consists of 14 residues. The CDR3 region has the DNA TGTGCCAGCTCACCTACAGCCGACCAAGAGACCCAGTACTTC. This sequence encodes CASSPTADQETQYF.

This sequence joins TRBV15 and TRBJ1-5, with 9 positions matching TRBD1. The CDR3 is made up of 14 amino acids. The germline V gene encodes CDR1 LNHNV and CDR2 YYDKDF (reference sequence). After removal of 3 bases from V and 7 bases from J, the junction contained 4 bases not matched to a gene. CDR3 protein: CATSRDRGKQPQHF. CDR3 nucleotides: TGTGCCACCAGCAGGGACAGGGGTAAGCAGCCCCAGCATTTT. The full variable domain, completed using reference TRBV15 and TRBJ1-5, is DAMVIQNPRYQVTQFGKPVTLSCSQTLNHNVMYWYQQKSSQAPKLLFHYYDKDFNNEADTPDNFQSRRPNTSFCFLDIRSPGLGDTAMYLCATSRDRGKQPQHFGDGTRLSIL.

This chain connects TRBV11-2 to TRBJ1-5, with D unclear. The V and J ends lost 5 bases and 2 bases respectively, with 10 bases between them. CDR3 length equals 14 residues. The germline V gene encodes CDR1 SGHAT and CDR2 FQNNGV. The CDR3 reads CASSQIPGNQPQHF. In DNA, the CDR3 is TGTGCCAGCAGCCAAATTCCTGGCAATCAGCCCCAGCATTTT.

The rearrangement joins TRBV2 to TRBJ1-1; perhaps TRBD1 as D (5 bases). Germline V gives CDR1 SNHLY, CDR2 FYNNEI. V lost 6 bases, J lost 2 bases, and 10 bases lay in between. CDR3 length equals 13 residues. CDR3 in amino acids: CASSPGANTEAFF. Written as DNA, the CDR3 is TGTGCCAGCAGCCCCGGGGCCAACACTGAAGCTTTCTTT.

The chain employs TRBV6-6 and TRBJ2-5; 8 bases are a match to TRBD2. The V gene's germline CDR1 is MNHNY and CDR2 SVGAGI (reference sequence). The CDR3 covers 15 residues. The V gene end was trimmed by 1 base and the J gene end by 4 bases; junction bases not matched to a gene: 5. The chain's CDR3 is CASSYLAGGGETQYF. For the CDR3, the DNA is TGTGCCAGCAGTTACTTGGCGGGAGGTGGAGAGACCCAGTACTTC.

V and J are TRBV28 and TRBJ2-1, with 14 bases matching TRBD2. The germline gives CDR1 MDHEN, CDR2 SYDVKM. The CDR3 is 16 amino acids. J was trimmed by 7 bases and V by 7 bases; bases with no gene match: 9. In nucleotides, the CDR3 is TGTGCCAGCAAAATAGGGACTAGCGGGAGATTGAATGAGCAGTTCTTC. It encodes CASKIGTSGRLNEQFF.

J is TRBJ1-2 and V is TRBV6-1; 10 nucleotides match TRBD1. Germline lookup yields CDR1 MNHNS and CDR2 SASEGT. Trimming removed 5 bases from V and 4 bases from J; junction bases left unmatched: 7. CDR3 size: 15 residues. CDR3 amino acids: CASSPSGQGIYGYTF. CDR3 nucleotides: TGTGCCAGCAGTCCGTCGGGACAGGGGATCTATGGCTACACCTTC.

The chain has TRBV5-4 and TRBJ2-3, with 7 bases matching TRBD2. The CDR3 contains 14 residues. V lost 1 base and J lost 6; bases outside the gene matches: 5. CDR1 is SGHNT, CDR2 YYREEE, per germline (reference sequence). The CDR3 region is CASSLREGGDTQYF. The CDR3 bases are TGTGCCAGCAGCTTGAGGGAGGGCGGGGATACGCAGTATTTT.

The chain is built from TRBV4-1 and TRBJ2-2; 9 nucleotides match TRBD2. Unmatched junction bases numbered 13, after V lost 7 bases and J lost 7 bases. The CDR3 spans 16 residues. Germline-derived CDR1 and CDR2 are MGHRA and YSYEKL. The chain's CDR3 is CASTLSAGGPIGELFF. CDR3 in DNA: TGCGCCAGCACCCTCTCCGCGGGAGGGCCAATCGGGGAGCTGTTTTTT.

The V and J genes are TRBV5-4 and TRBJ2-1; D gene uncertain. The V gene lost 4 bases and the J gene lost 3 bases, with 11 bases spanning the gap. This CDR3 is 14 amino acids long. Germline loops: CDR1 SGHNT, CDR2 YYREEE (reference sequence). The CDR3 loop reads CASSPLRDYNEQFF. As DNA, the CDR3 is TGTGCCAGCAGCCCCCTGCGCGACTACAATGAGCAGTTCTTC.

This chain uses TRBV7-9 with TRBJ2-5; weak D call: TRBD2 (5 bases). Trimming pared 2 bases from V and 3 bases from J, leaving 13 bases between. The germline V gene encodes CDR1 SEHNR and CDR2 FQNEAQ (reference sequence). This CDR3 has 15 amino acids. CDR3 residues: CASSLRTPGEETQYF. The CDR3 DNA reads TGTGCCAGCAGCTTACGTACCCCCGGGGAAGAGACCCAGTACTTC.

This chain uses TRBV18 with TRBJ2-7, with a weak D call TRBD1 (6 bases). Germline CDR1 is KGHSH and CDR2 is LQKENI. V dropped 3 bases and J dropped 2 bases, with 11 bases sitting between them. CDR3 length equals 14 residues. This CDR3 is CASSPLPGAYEQYF. The CDR3 DNA sequence: TGTGCCAGCTCACCCCTGCCAGGGGCCTACGAGCAGTACTTC.

V gene TRBV10-1 combines with J gene TRBJ2-7; D is undetermined. Trimming left V 3 bases short and J 9 bases short, with 15 bases between. This CDR3 region has 13 residues. CDR1 is WNHNN, CDR2 SYGVQD, per germline (reference sequence). The CDR3 loop is CASSEDRLTAQYF. DNA for the CDR3: TGCGCCAGCAGTGAAGATCGGCTGACTGCGCAGTACTTC.

This clone has only a few counts. V is TRBV7-3 and J is TRBJ2-3; 14 nucleotides align to TRBD2. This CDR3 is built from 16 residues. V gave up 5 bases and J gave up 2 bases; unmatched junction bases: 3. The germline CDR1 and CDR2 sequences are SGHTA and FQGTGA. The CDR3 coding sequence is TGTGCCAGCAGCCCGGGACTAGCGGGGGACACAGATACGCAGTATTTT. This encodes CASSPGLAGDTDTQYF.